A single sample gave rise to the 30 T cell receptor beta chains below, sequenced in a study of blood T cell repertoires in COVID-19. Here immunoSEQ multiplex PCR was the method, and the copy in TCRdb shows in-frame clones only, minus some. The sample has about 240,000 clones, roughly four fifths seen once. Sequencing was carried out using peripheral blood. The receptors come from an elderly woman with COVID-19, enrolled during active disease.

This clone showed up just once. The chain employs TRBV14 and TRBJ1-4; D is unresolved. Germline V gene sequence: CDR1 SGHDN, CDR2 FVKESK. This CDR3 region has 13 residues. V dropped 5 bases and J dropped 11 bases, with 15 bases sitting between them. CDR3 loop: CASSGRSGEKLFF. Written as DNA, the CDR3 is TGTGCCAGCAGCGGACGGAGCGGGGAGAAACTGTTTTTT.

J is TRBJ1-3 and V is TRBV6-5, with a possible D match to TRBD1 (6 bases). Germline CDR1 is MNHEY and CDR2 is SVGAGI. The V end was cut by 0 bases, the J end by 4 bases, with 10 bases between. The CDR3 covers 15 residues. CDR3 sequence reads: CASSYSGTQGNTIYF. CDR3 nucleotides: TGTGCCAGCAGTTACTCGGGGACACAAGGAAACACCATATATTTT.

This clone appeared once. V usage is TRBV13 and J usage is TRBJ2-7, with 8 bases identical to TRBD2. CDR3 length equals 14 residues. Trimming removed 5 bases from V and 3 bases from J; junction bases left unmatched: 6. The germline V gene has CDR1 PRHDT and CDR2 FYEKMQ (reference sequence). Written as DNA, the CDR3 is TGTGCCAGCAGCCCCAACGGGAGGGACTACGAGCAGTACTTC. Amino acid sequence: CASSPNGRDYEQYF.

V usage is TRBV2 and J usage is TRBJ2-1, with a tentative D call TRBD2 (7 bases). Germline V CDR1 and CDR2: SNHLY, FYNNEI. Trimming took off 7 bases at V and 3 bases at J, with 13 bases between the two ends. CDR3 length equals 14 residues. The CDR3 loop reads CASILGGDYNEQFF. The CDR3 DNA sequence: TGTGCCAGCATCCTAGGGGGGGACTACAATGAGCAGTTCTTC.

J is TRBJ1-2 and V is TRBV3-1 (or the pseudogene TRBV3-2); TRBD1 matches 7 bases. J lost 4 bases, V lost 6 bases, and 8 bases had no gene match. In germline, CDR1 is LGHDT, CDR2 YNNKEL (reference sequence). The CDR3 covers 14 residues. CDR3 protein: CASSPGQNRYGYTF. The CDR3 nucleotides are TGTGCCAGCAGTCCGGGACAGAACCGCTATGGCTACACCTTC.

The rearrangement uses TRBV5-1 and TRBJ2-7, with TRBD2 matching 10 bases. CDR3 length: 15 amino acids. Per germline, CDR1 SGHRS and CDR2 YFSETQ. V shed 6 bases and J 4 bases; nucleotides not matched to a gene: 10. The CDR3: CASKTSGGAGYEQYF. In DNA form, the CDR3 reads TGCGCCAGCAAAACCAGCGGGGGGGCTGGTTACGAGCAGTACTTC.

The CDR3 reads CASSLDLGHSNQPQHF. CDR3 nucleotides: TGTGCCAGCAGCTTGGATTTGGGCCATAGCAATCAGCCCCAGCATTTT. This chain connects TRBV11-3 to TRBJ1-5; the D is unclear. Trimming took off 3 bases at V and 0 bases at J, with 12 bases between the two ends. Germline V gives CDR1 SGHNT, CDR2 YENEEA. CDR3 length equals 16 residues.

CDR3 protein: CASSQGQAFEALHF. The CDR3 DNA reads TGCGCCAGCAGCCAGGGACAGGCTTTTGAGGCCCTCCACTTT. This chain links TRBV4-1 with TRBJ1-6; the match to TRBD1 covers 8 bases. Germline V lookup: CDR1 MGHRA, CDR2 YSYEKL. This CDR3 region has 14 residues. The J segment lost 14 bases and the V segment lost 3 bases, leaving 9 bases of the junction unmatched.

CDR3 protein: CASSEPPRGRDEKLFF. The CDR3 DNA reads as TGTGCCAGCAGTGAACCCCCTAGGGGAAGGGATGAAAAACTGTTTTTT. This chain joins TRBV25-1 and TRBJ1-4; TRBD1 might be the D (5 bases). The CDR3 contains 16 residues. The V end lost 2 bases, the J end lost 6 bases, and 16 bases lay between the germline ends. Germline CDR1 is MGHDK and CDR2 is SYGVNS.

In this sample, this clone turned up once. The gene calls are TRBV2 and TRBJ2-7; D is ambiguous. CDR3 length equals 11 residues. Trimming cost V 5 bases and J 5 bases, with 7 bases left between them. Germline V CDR1 and CDR2: SNHLY, FYNNEI. The CDR3 loop reads CASSYINEQYF. CDR3 DNA: TGTGCCAGCAGTTATATAAACGAGCAGTACTTC.

This CDR3 is CASSQESPGRRYGYTF. The CDR3 DNA sequence: TGCGCCAGCAGCCAAGAATCTCCAGGGAGGCGGTATGGCTACACCTTC. V gene TRBV4-1 combines with J gene TRBJ1-2; a possible D gene is TRBD1 (5 bases). V lost 0 bases and J lost 5, with 16 bases in between. This CDR3 region has 16 residues. Per germline, CDR1 MGHRA and CDR2 YSYEKL.

This clone has only a few counts. V and J are TRBV4-2 and TRBJ2-1, with 10 positions matching TRBD1. J gave up 3 bases and V 6 bases, and 5 bases lay outside the gene matches. The germline V gene encodes CDR1 LGHNA and CDR2 YNFKEQ. This CDR3 has 15 residues. The CDR3 coding sequence is TGTGCCAGCAGACTACGGACAGGGGGCTACAATGAGCAGTTCTTC. Translated: CASRLRTGGYNEQFF.

This clone was found a few times. The chain joins TRBV14 to TRBJ1-1, with 9 bases that match TRBD1. The CDR3 consists of 15 residues. The germline gives CDR1 SGHDN, CDR2 FVKESK. The ends lost 6 bases at V and 2 bases at J; junction bases unmatched: 7. In DNA form, the CDR3 reads TGTGCCAGCAGGGGACAGGGAATAGGAAACACTGAAGCTTTCTTT. Amino acid sequence: CASRGQGIGNTEAFF.

This clone was observed a single time. The genes are TRBV29-1 and TRBJ2-5; possibly TRBD2 for D (5 bases). V lost 7 bases to trimming and J lost 7 bases, with 10 bases between them. There are 10 residues in the CDR3. Germline V gene data show CDR1 as SQVTM and CDR2 as ANQGSEA. The CDR3 region has the DNA TGCAGCGCCACCGAGGGGACCCAGTACTTC. Translating it yields CSATEGTQYF.

This sequence joins TRBV20-1 and TRBJ2-7; D gene unclear. The CDR3 has 11 residues. V lost 6 bases and J lost 1, with 7 bases in between. Germline V gene sequence: CDR1 DFQATT, CDR2 SNEGSKA (reference sequence). The CDR3 spells CSAGRSYEQYF. The DNA for the CDR3 is TGCAGTGCGGGCCGTTCCTACGAGCAGTACTTC.

This chain links TRBV6-5 with TRBJ2-5; D unclear. CDR3 size: 11 residues. Trimming stripped 11 bases from V and 0 bases from J, with 7 bases between. Germline assignment: CDR1 MNHEY and CDR2 SVGAGI. The CDR3 reads CARQDQETQYF. In DNA form, the CDR3 reads TGTGCCCGGCAGGACCAAGAGACCCAGTACTTC.

The chain links TRBV28 to TRBJ2-3, with D maybe TRBD2 (5 bases). V was trimmed by 2 bases and J by 2 bases, leaving 8 bases between them. The CDR3 is 14 residues long. The germline V gene encodes CDR1 MDHEN and CDR2 SYDVKM. The CDR3 is CASSLSGNTDTQYF. The CDR3 DNA reads as TGTGCCAGCAGTTTAAGCGGCAACACAGATACGCAGTATTTT. Combining the CDR3 with reference TRBV28 and TRBJ2-3 gives the whole variable domain DVKVTQSSRYLVKRTGEKVFLECVQDMDHENMFWYRQDPGLGLRLIYFSYDVKMKEKGDIPEGYSVSREKKERFSLILESASTNQTSMYLCASSLSGNTDTQYFGPGTRLTVL.

V and J are TRBV6-2 or TRBV6-3 and TRBJ2-5, with no clear D. CDR3 size: 12 residues. Between the trimmed V and J ends, which lost 4 bases and 5 bases, there was a span of 8 bases. Germline V gene lookup returns CDR1 MNHEY and CDR2 SVGEGT. CDR3 bases: TGTGCCAGCAGTTTTAGCCGGGAGACCCAGTACTTC. It encodes CASSFSRETQYF.

This clone showed up just a few times. The CDR3 DNA is TGTGCGGAGGGACAGAGCTCCTACGAGCAGTACTTC. It is translated as CAEGQSSYEQYF. This rearrangement joins TRBV7-9 to TRBJ2-7, with D perhaps TRBD1 (7 bases). Per the germline V gene, CDR1 is SEHNR and CDR2 is FQNEAQ (reference sequence). The CDR3 loop spans 12 amino acids.

The chain links TRBV5-1 to TRBJ2-1; a possible D gene is TRBD1 (6 bases). Germline CDR1 is SGHRS and CDR2 is YFSETQ. This CDR3 spans 15 amino acids. Trimming took 2 bases from V and 8 from J, leaving 17 bases between them. Here the CDR3 reads CASSFRGHITDEQFF. CDR3 in DNA: TGCGCCAGCAGCTTCCGGGGACACATCACGGATGAGCAGTTCTTC.

This clone has just a few counts. This sequence joins TRBV28 and TRBJ1-3; TRBD1 aligns across 8 bases. Looked up from germline, CDR1 is MDHEN and CDR2 is SYDVKM. The CDR3 runs 15 residues. Trimming removed 5 bases from V and 10 bases from J; junction bases left unmatched: 13. In DNA form, the CDR3 reads TGTGCCAGCAGTGGACAGGGAGCCACCCAAGCGACCATATATTTT. Translation gives CASSGQGATQATIYF.

V is TRBV6-5 and J is TRBJ1-2; a weak D match, TRBD1 (6 bases). Germline V lookup: CDR1 MNHEY, CDR2 SVGAGI. There are 13 residues in the CDR3. The V and J ends lost 8 bases and 1 base respectively, with 11 bases between them. Here the CDR3 DNA reads TGTGCCAGCGTCTTACAGGGTAACTATGGCTACACCTTC. It is translated as CASVLQGNYGYTF.

The chain is built from TRBV24-1 and TRBJ2-3; D perhaps matches TRBD2 (7 bases). The V end lost 2 bases, the J end lost 0 bases, and 14 bases lay between the germline ends. CDR1 KGHDR and CDR2 SFDVKD come from the germline V gene. This CDR3 region has 17 residues. For the CDR3, the DNA is TGTGCCACCAGTGATTCAAGAGGGGGGGCTAGCACAGATACGCAGTATTTT. Translating gives CATSDSRGGASTDTQYF.

This clone was picked up a small number of times. The V gene is TRBV11-2, the J gene TRBJ2-1; TRBD1 agrees at 8 bases. The junction had 5 bases not matched to a gene; V was cut back by 5 bases and J by 2 bases. Germline CDR1 SGHAT, CDR2 FQNNGV. The CDR3 has 15 amino acids. CDR3 residues: CASSVPGQAYNEQFF. The CDR3 bases are TGTGCCAGCAGCGTCCCGGGACAGGCCTACAATGAGCAGTTCTTC.

The J gene is TRBJ2-1, the V gene TRBV5-1; possibly TRBD2 for D (6 bases). The CDR3 runs to 13 residues. Germline CDR1 reads SGHRS; CDR2 reads YFSETQ. V lost 6 bases, J lost 7 bases, and 14 bases lay in between. CDR3 sequence: CASTPGSFNEQFF. For the CDR3, the DNA is TGCGCCAGCACCCCCGGGAGTTTTAATGAGCAGTTCTTC. The full variable domain, completed using reference TRBV5-1 and TRBJ2-1, is KAGVTQTPRYLIKTRGQQVTLSCSPISGHRSVSWYQQTPGQGLQFLFEYFSETQRNKGNFPGRFSGRQFSNSRSEMNVSTLELGDSALYLCASTPGSFNEQFFGPGTRLTVL.

This rearrangement joins TRBV18 to TRBJ2-3, with 8 bases identical to TRBD2. V lost 3 bases and J lost 0; bases outside the gene matches: 11. The CDR3 loop spans 18 amino acids. Germline V CDR1 and CDR2: KGHSH, LQKENI. CDR3 loop: CASSPRGGRRPSTDTQYF. The DNA for the CDR3 is TGTGCCAGCTCACCCCGGGGGGGACGACGTCCTAGCACAGATACGCAGTATTTT.

The genes are TRBV6-5 and TRBJ1-3; the match to TRBD1 covers 7 bases. The J segment lost 6 bases and the V segment lost 5 bases, leaving 10 bases of the junction unmatched. Looked up from germline, CDR1 is MNHEY and CDR2 is SVGAGI. This CDR3 is 15 amino acids long. The CDR3 region is CASSLSRQGKNTIYF. CDR3 nucleotide sequence: TGTGCCAGCAGTCTCTCAAGACAGGGTAAAAACACCATATATTTT.

The J gene is TRBJ2-7, the V gene TRBV15; possible D gene TRBD1, 5 bases. From germline, CDR1 is LNHNV and CDR2 YYDKDF (reference sequence). Trimming left V 1 base short and J 1 base short, with 8 bases between. The CDR3 is 14 amino acids. The CDR3 here is CATSRVRGSYEQYF. CDR3 sequence (DNA): TGTGCCACCAGCAGAGTAAGGGGTTCCTACGAGCAGTACTTC.

The chain recombines TRBV21-1 with TRBJ1-6. TRBV21-1 is labeled a pseudogene. CDR3 length: 15 residues. The CDR3, as DNA: TGTGCCAGCAGCAAAGGGCGGATATATAATTCACCCCTCCACTTT. Translated, it gives CASSKGRIYNSPLHF.

This chain connects TRBV6-2 or TRBV6-3 to TRBJ2-5, with TRBD1 as a possible D gene (5 bases). This CDR3 has 13 amino acids. The germline CDR1 and CDR2 sequences are MNHEY and SVGEGT. Trimming pared 4 bases from V and 6 bases from J, leaving 12 bases between. As DNA, the CDR3 is TGTGCCAGCAGTTCAGCCCAGGGAAAGACCCAGTACTTC. Encoded protein: CASSSAQGKTQYF.